This T cell receptor (beta chain) emerged from a study of shared clonotypes between healthy human individuals. Libraries were prepared by immunoSEQ multiplex PCR; TCRdb keeps only in-frame clonotypes and omits some of them. The table has around 1.9 million clones, 90% to 95% seen once. The CDR3 covers 13 residues. CDR1 is MGHRA and CDR2 is YSYEKL in the germline V gene. With 1 base removed from V and 4 bases from J, the gap between germline ends came to 6 bases. Naive CD8 cells were CD45RO-negative, positively selected for CCR7, excluding terminally differentiated effector memory CD45RA+ cells. The sequencing sample was made of naive CD8+ T cells from PBMCs. The genes are TRBV4-1 and TRBJ2-3; no definite D call. The TCR comes from a man between 18 and 35 years old in good health. Some clones in this sample may be carry-over from other donors' samples. The CDR3 sequence is CASSQVYADTQYF. CDR3 sequence (DNA): TGCGCCAGCAGCCAAGTCTACGCAGATACGCAGTATTTT.